The 23 T cell receptor beta chains reported below all come from one sample, sequenced in a study of shared clonotypes between healthy human individuals. The table came from immunoSEQ multiplex PCR; TCRdb's copy has only in-frame clones and leaves some out. The sample contains roughly 1 million clones, more than 60% of which appear only once. The sequencing input was memory CD4+ T cells sorted from blood. Noted subset: CD45RA-negative fraction. These receptors originate from a man younger than 30 in good health.

V usage is TRBV4-3 and J usage is TRBJ1-3, with D unclear. Deletions cut 0 bases from V and 1 base from J, with 7 bases between. The V gene's germline CDR1 is LGHNA and CDR2 YSLEER. This CDR3 has 15 residues. The CDR3 DNA follows: TGCGCCAGCAGCCAAGATAGGAGTTCTGGAAACACCATATATTTT. This gives the protein CASSQDRSSGNTIYF.

In this sample, this clone turned up a few times. The same CDR3 can be traced to other DNA sequences in this sample. The J gene is TRBJ2-1, the V gene TRBV4-1, with D possibly matching TRBD2 (6 bases). In germline, CDR1 is MGHRA, CDR2 YSYEKL. The V and J ends lost 1 base and 0 bases respectively, with 7 bases between them. CDR3 length: 15 amino acids. The CDR3 sequence is CASSQGGVSYNEQFF. The CDR3 bases are TGCGCCAGCAGCCAAGGCGGGGTCTCCTACAATGAGCAGTTCTTC.

The rearrangement joins TRBV5-1 to TRBJ2-6; D call uncertain. This CDR3 is built from 15 residues. In germline, CDR1 is SGHRS, CDR2 YFSETQ. Deletions cut 4 bases from V and 0 bases from J, with 8 bases between. This chain's CDR3 is CASSTDTSGANVLTF. The CDR3 DNA reads as TGCGCCAGCAGCACCGACACCTCTGGGGCCAACGTCCTGACTTTC.

The CDR3 coding sequence is TGTGCCAGCAGCGACGACAGGGGCTCCTACGAGCAGTACTTC. Encoded protein: CASSDDRGSYEQYF. V is TRBV2 and J is TRBJ2-7; 8 nucleotides agree with TRBD1. From germline, CDR1 is SNHLY and CDR2 FYNNEI. The CDR3 consists of 14 residues. Trimming cost V 6 bases and J 0 bases; bases outside gene matches: 4.

There are a few counts of this clone. The chain links TRBV19 to TRBJ1-5, with 9 bases that match TRBD1. The junction had 12 bases not matched to a gene; V was cut back by 6 bases and J by 6 bases. The CDR3 sequence is 16 residues long. The V gene's germline CDR1 is LNHDA and CDR2 SQIVND (reference sequence). CDR3 region: CASSPVGQGPGQPQHF. CDR3 nucleotide sequence: TGTGCCAGTAGCCCCGTGGGACAGGGCCCTGGTCAGCCCCAGCATTTT.

The genes are TRBV18 and TRBJ1-1; D is uncertain. V was trimmed by 8 bases and J by 4 bases, leaving 17 bases between them. This CDR3 is 14 amino acids long. Germline V gene lookup returns CDR1 KGHSH and CDR2 LQKENI. The CDR3 here is CASLIRSGVTEAFF. CDR3 bases: TGTGCCAGCCTAATCCGATCCGGGGTCACTGAAGCTTTCTTT.

The chain uses TRBV30 and TRBJ2-3, with a weak D call TRBD2 (5 bases). The CDR3 spans 14 residues. The V and J ends lost 7 bases and 2 bases respectively, with 16 bases between them. The germline gives CDR1 GTSNPN, CDR2 SVGIG (reference sequence). This CDR3 reads CAYLAQRLTDTQYF. The CDR3 DNA sequence: TGTGCCTATCTAGCTCAAAGACTCACAGATACGCAGTATTTT.

This chain links TRBV11-3 with TRBJ2-4, with 16 bases identical to TRBD2. Germline CDR1 reads SGHNT; CDR2 reads YENEEA. The length of the CDR3 is 16 residues. V shed 5 bases, J shed 5 bases, and the junction held 3 bases outside the gene matches. The CDR3 DNA sequence: TGTGCCAGCAGCCCAGGGACTAGCGGGAGGGAAAACATTCAGTACTTC. It yields the protein CASSPGTSGRENIQYF.

In regard to this clone: Being one base from a much bigger clone, this may be a read error. This chain joins TRBV27 and TRBJ2-7; 10 nucleotides align to TRBD1. Germline loops: CDR1 MNHEY, CDR2 SMNVEV (reference sequence). The CDR3 runs 14 residues. J lost 4 bases, V lost 6 bases, and 6 bases had no gene match. The CDR3 DNA reads TGTGCCAGCAGCCCGGGACAGGGGAGGTACGAGCAGTACTTC. Translating gives CASSPGQGRYEQYF.

This chain links TRBV7-2 with TRBJ1-4; perhaps TRBD1 as D (5 bases). The CDR3 extends over 16 amino acids. The V gene lost 4 bases and the J gene lost 7 bases, with 19 bases spanning the gap. Germline V lookup: CDR1 SGHTA, CDR2 FQGNSA. This chain's CDR3 is CASSSHRQGPGEKLFF. The DNA for the CDR3 is TGTGCCAGCAGCTCCCACCGTCAGGGACCTGGTGAAAAACTGTTTTTT.

The chain employs TRBV9 and TRBJ1-5, with 7 bases that match TRBD1. The trim removed 0 bases at V and 5 bases at J, leaving 5 bases unmatched. The CDR3 totals 15 residues. Germline CDR1 is SGDLS and CDR2 is YYNGEE. This CDR3 reads CASSVGDSGHQPQHF. CDR3 in DNA: TGTGCCAGCAGCGTAGGGGACAGTGGGCATCAGCCCCAGCATTTT.

CDR3 residues: CASSHRDTSYEQYF. The CDR3 DNA follows: TGCGCCAGCAGCCACAGGGACACTTCCTACGAGCAGTACTTC. The V gene is TRBV5-1, the J gene TRBJ2-7; tentatively, D is TRBD1 (6 bases). The CDR3 spans 14 residues. The germline V gene has CDR1 SGHRS and CDR2 YFSETQ. V was trimmed by 4 bases and J by 1 base, leaving 12 bases between them. The full variable domain, rest sourced from reference TRBV5-1 and TRBJ2-7, is KAGVTQTPRYLIKTRGQQVTLSCSPISGHRSVSWYQQTPGQGLQFLFEYFSETQRNKGNFPGRFSGRQFSNSRSEMNVSTLELGDSALYLCASSHRDTSYEQYFGPGTRLTVT.

This clone was counted only a few times. The J gene is TRBJ2-5, the V gene TRBV28; TRBD2 matches at 7 bases. Trimming took 6 bases from V and 2 from J; bases not matched to a gene: 3. The length of the CDR3 is 13 residues. In germline, CDR1 is MDHEN, CDR2 SYDVKM. The CDR3 loop reads CASRRGGQETQYF. CDR3 bases: TGTGCCAGCAGGCGCGGGGGACAAGAGACCCAGTACTTC.

The V and J genes are TRBV4-1 and TRBJ2-4, with a possible D match to TRBD1 (6 bases). There are 15 residues in the CDR3. V was trimmed by 0 bases and J by 7 bases, leaving 13 bases between them. The germline V gene has CDR1 MGHRA and CDR2 YSYEKL. The CDR3 region is CASSQERTVVNIQYF. As DNA, the CDR3 is TGCGCCAGCAGCCAAGAGAGGACAGTGGTTAACATTCAGTACTTC.

The chain combines TRBV19 with TRBJ2-1; D ambiguous. The CDR3 consists of 14 residues. CDR1 LNHDA and CDR2 SQIVND come from the germline V gene (reference sequence). Trimming left V 5 bases short and J 2 bases short, with 10 bases between. CDR3 in amino acids: CASSPDDAYNEQFF. DNA of the CDR3: TGTGCCAGTAGTCCGGACGACGCCTACAATGAGCAGTTCTTC.

For this clone: A read error is likely, as this CDR3 ends without the conserved phenylalanine or tryptophan. The limits of the CDR3 on the DNA are not certain, so only TCRdb's listed CDR3 is given. This chain connects TRBV7-2 to TRBJ2-7; no DNA check was done on the table's D call, TRBD1. CDR1 and CDR2 from the germline V gene are SGHTA and FQGNSA. The CDR3 is 10 residues long, counting both termini. CDR3 region: CASSSGAGGL.

This clone was counted once. The chain is built from TRBV5-1 and TRBJ2-7; D is perhaps TRBD1 (6 bases). V lost 5 bases to trimming and J lost 6 bases, with 15 bases between them. In germline, CDR1 is SGHRS, CDR2 YFSETQ. CDR3 size: 13 residues. DNA for the CDR3: TGCGCCAGCAGTCCCCAGGGGCGAACCGAGCAGTACTTC. Amino acids: CASSPQGRTEQYF.

The chain carries TRBV7-9 and TRBJ2-2, with 12 bases identical to TRBD2. CDR1 SEHNR and CDR2 FQNEAQ come from the germline V gene (reference sequence). V shed 5 bases, J shed 3 bases, and the junction held 4 bases outside the gene matches. CDR3 length: 16 amino acids. The CDR3 reads CASSGGTSGHTGELFF. In DNA form, the CDR3 reads TGTGCCAGCAGCGGCGGGACTAGCGGGCACACCGGGGAGCTGTTTTTT.

This rearrangement joins TRBV6-6 to TRBJ1-2, with D tentatively TRBD1 (5 bases). Germline lookup yields CDR1 MNHNY and CDR2 SVGAGI (reference sequence). V was trimmed by 1 base and J by 6 bases, leaving 12 bases between them. The CDR3 is 14 residues long. The CDR3 DNA follows: TGTGCCAGCAGTTACTTAGCAGGGCAGGATGGCTACACCTTC. It is translated as CASSYLAGQDGYTF.

The chain combines TRBV7-6 with TRBJ2-7; D gene ambiguous. V dropped 1 base and J dropped 5 bases, with 3 bases sitting between them. The length of the CDR3 is 11 residues. Germline CDR1 reads SGHVS; CDR2 reads FNYEAQ. CDR3 protein: CASSLDDEQYF. The CDR3 DNA sequence: TGTGCCAGCAGCTTAGATGACGAGCAGTACTTC. Full variable domain (remainder filled in from reference TRBV7-6 and TRBJ2-7): GAGVSQSPRYKVTKRGQDVALRCDPISGHVSLYWYRQALGQGPEFLTYFNYEAQQDKSGLPNDRFSAERPEGSISTLTIQRTEQRDSAMYRCASSLDDEQYFGPGTRLTVT.

Comments on this clone: Other DNA sequences of this sample code for an identical CDR3. V is TRBV10-2 and J is TRBJ2-7, with unresolved D. Deletions cut 2 bases from V and 4 bases from J, with 3 bases between. The CDR3 contains 11 residues. CDR1 and CDR2 from the germline V gene are WSHSY and SAAADI. The CDR3: CASSEGYEQYF. Written as DNA, the CDR3 is TGCGCCAGCAGTGAGGGATACGAGCAGTACTTC.

The J gene is TRBJ2-3, the V gene TRBV6-4; D not resolved. This CDR3 region has 14 residues. V lost 6 bases to trimming and J lost 0 bases, with 10 bases between them. Germline values: CDR1 MRHNA, CDR2 SNTAGT. For the CDR3, the DNA is TGTGCCAGCAGACCTGACGGTAGCACAGATACGCAGTATTTT. Amino acid sequence: CASRPDGSTDTQYF.

The chain carries TRBV7-3 and TRBJ2-3, with 10 bases aligning to TRBD2. The J segment lost 2 bases and the V segment lost 0 bases, leaving 2 bases of the junction unmatched. The V gene's germline CDR1 is SGHTA and CDR2 FQGTGA. This CDR3 has 16 amino acids. The CDR3 nucleotides read TGTGCCAGCAGCTTAACGAGCGGGGGGGCCACAGATACGCAGTATTTT. This encodes CASSLTSGGATDTQYF.